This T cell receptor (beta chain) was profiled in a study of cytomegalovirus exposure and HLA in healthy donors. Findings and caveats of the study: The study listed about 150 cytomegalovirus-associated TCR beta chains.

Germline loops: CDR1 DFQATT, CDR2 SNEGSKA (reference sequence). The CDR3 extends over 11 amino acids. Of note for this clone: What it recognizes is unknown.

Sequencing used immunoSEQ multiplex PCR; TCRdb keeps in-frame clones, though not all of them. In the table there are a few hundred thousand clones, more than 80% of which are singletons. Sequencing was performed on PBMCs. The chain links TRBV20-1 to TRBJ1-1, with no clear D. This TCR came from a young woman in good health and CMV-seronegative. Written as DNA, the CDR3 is TGCAGCGCCCACCTAAGCGGGAAGGGTTTCTTT. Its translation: CSAHLSGKGFF.